This TCR beta chain is drawn from a study of regulatory T cells in long-lasting Graves disease. Findings of the study overall: Persistent disease was characterized by preferential usage of TRBV28, TRBJ1-2 and TRBJ2-5. More public clonotypes were shared by persistent patients (around 2,800) than by new patients (approximately 1,000). Persistent Graves' patients showed less TCR diversity than newly diagnosed patients showed.

The germline V gene has CDR1 MNHNS and CDR2 SASEGT. CDR3 length equals 13 residues. The V and J ends lost 9 bases and 4 bases, in that order; junction bases with no gene match: 2. Arm-PCR of CDR3 regions and iRepertoire HTBI primers were the basis on which TCR beta libraries were built. TCRdb re-called the multiplex PCR reads through MiXCR, storing one row per CDR3 protein. The sample records roughly 420,000 distinct CDR3 sequences, about 15% being singletons. The time point is: newly diagnosed GD, antithyroid drugs for less than 3 months. RNA from PBMCs was the source of the TCR library. EDTA tubes held Nine milliliters of peripheral blood from each patient. This clonotype showed up just a few times. Its antigen remains unknown. Separately, the same data were catalogued under a study of T cells in Graves' hyperthyroidism and ophthalmopathy.

The specimen was peripheral blood mononuclear cells (PBMCs), collected at new diagnosis, from a patient treated with antithyroid drugs. The genes are TRBV6-1 and TRBJ2-5; 13 bases are shared with TRBD2. The sequence came from a woman younger than 35 with Graves disease. CDR3 loop: CASRTSGGETQYF. The CDR3 nucleotides read TGTGCCAGTAGGACTAGCGGGGGAGAGACCCAGTACTTC.